Presented here are 30 T cell receptor beta chains from one specimen sequenced in a study of shared clonotypes between healthy human individuals. Naive CD8 cells lacked CD45RO, underwent positive selection for CCR7 and left out terminally differentiated effector memory CD45RA+ cells. The data were produced by immunoSEQ multiplex PCR, yet TCRdb's version contains in-frame clones alone and is incomplete. Counted here are about 2.1 million clones, roughly 95% occurring once; the ten biggest clones make up roughly 1.7%. The sequenced sample was naive CD8+ T cells from PBMCs. The receptor source for this set is a man aged 18 to 35 in good health. Some clones in this sample may be carry-over from other donors' samples.

The rearrangement links TRBV27 to TRBJ1-1, with D possibly being TRBD1 (6 bases). Germline-derived CDR1 and CDR2 are MNHEY and SMNVEV (reference sequence). This CDR3 comprises 15 residues. V was clipped by 0 bases and J by 4 bases, with 12 bases between them. The CDR3 here is CASSLSAGVVTEAFF. In DNA, the CDR3 is TGTGCCAGCAGTTTATCAGCAGGGGTAGTCACTGAAGCTTTCTTT.

This chain uses TRBV13 with TRBJ1-4, with D unresolved. This CDR3 comprises 16 residues. The germline V and J ends were trimmed by 7 bases and 3 bases, with 18 bases remaining between them. Germline-derived CDR1 and CDR2 are PRHDT and FYEKMQ (reference sequence). The CDR3 sequence is CASTLRSAEPNEKLFF. The CDR3 nucleotides are TGTGCCAGCACCCTACGCAGCGCGGAGCCTAATGAAAAACTGTTTTTT.

The rearrangement links TRBV30 to TRBJ2-3; D possibly corresponds to TRBD1 (6 bases). This CDR3 contains 14 residues. CDR1 and CDR2 (germline): GTSNPN, SVGIG (reference sequence). V was trimmed by 2 bases and J by 2 bases, leaving 11 bases between them. CDR3 sequence (DNA): TGTGCCTGGAGTCTGACAGGCGCCACAGATACGCAGTATTTT. This translates into CAWSLTGATDTQYF.

This chain connects TRBV5-5 to TRBJ1-4; TRBD1 might be the D (5 bases). Germline CDR1 reads SGHKS; CDR2 reads YYEKEE (reference sequence). The CDR3 is 16 amino acids. V was shortened by 4 bases and J by 5 bases, with 18 bases between the two germline ends. This chain's CDR3 is CASSHDWGRVNEKLFF. In DNA, the CDR3 is TGTGCCAGCAGCCACGACTGGGGACGCGTGAATGAAAAACTGTTTTTT.

The chain recombines TRBV7-8 with TRBJ2-7, with 7 nucleotides matching TRBD1. The CDR3 extends over 15 amino acids. Trimming at V came to 7 bases and at J to 6 bases, leaving 15 bases not matched to a gene. The germline V gene encodes CDR1 SGHVS and CDR2 FQNEAQ. CDR3 in amino acids: CASTLPGQITGEQYF. The CDR3 DNA sequence: TGTGCCAGCACGCTTCCGGGACAGATTACTGGCGAGCAGTACTTC. The full variable domain, its missing parts supplied by reference TRBV7-8 and TRBJ2-7, is GAGVSQSPRYKVAKRGQDVALRCDPISGHVSLFWYQQALGQGPEFLTYFQNEAQLDKSGLPSDRFFAERPEGSVSTLKIQRTQQEDSAVYLCASTLPGQITGEQYFGPGTRLTVT.

The chain is built from TRBV9 and TRBJ2-1; D may be TRBD2 (6 bases). Trimming shortened V by 4 bases and J by 6 bases, and 23 bases separated the two germline ends. The CDR3 is 17 residues long. The germline gives CDR1 SGDLS, CDR2 YYNGEE. The CDR3 coding sequence is TGTGCCAGCAGCACGACTAGACTTGGGTTGTTTGTCAATGAGCAGTTCTTC. As protein: CASSTTRLGLFVNEQFF.

The V call is TRBV2, the J call TRBJ2-3; unclear D gene. The V end lost 2 bases, the J end lost 0 bases, and 9 bases lay between the germline ends. This CDR3 contains 15 residues. Germline CDR1 and CDR2: SNHLY and FYNNEI. The CDR3 DNA sequence: TGTGCCAGCAGTGAACGAAGACAAAGCACAGATACGCAGTATTTT. Its protein is CASSERRQSTDTQYF.

Comments on this clone: Distinct nucleotide sequences in the sample also encode this CDR3. CDR3 sequence reads: CASSLVSYEQYF. CDR3 nucleotides: TGTGCCAGCAGCTTAGTCTCCTACGAGCAGTACTTC. This rearrangement joins TRBV7-9 to TRBJ2-7, with D unresolved. Germline loops: CDR1 SEHNR, CDR2 FQNEAQ (reference sequence). Trimming cost V 1 base and J 0 bases, with 1 base left between them. This CDR3 comprises 12 residues.

V usage is TRBV27 and J usage is TRBJ1-3, with D hard to call. Trimming took off 0 bases at V and 8 bases at J, with 8 bases between the two ends. Looked up from germline, CDR1 is MNHEY and CDR2 is SMNVEV (reference sequence). This CDR3 region has 13 residues. CDR3 DNA sequence: TGTGCCAGCAGTTTATCAGTTAGGGACACCATATATTTT. It specifies CASSLSVRDTIYF.

V usage is TRBV25-1 and J usage is TRBJ2-7; TRBD2 matches 7 bases. J lost 6 bases, V lost 11 bases, and 10 bases had no gene match. The CDR3 contains 12 residues. Germline CDR1 and CDR2: MGHDK and SYGVNS. The CDR3 loop is CASREGKREQYF. The CDR3 DNA sequence: TGTGCCTCCAGGGAGGGTAAGCGCGAGCAGTACTTC.

The chain employs TRBV4-2 and TRBJ2-1, with 13 bases identical to TRBD2. This CDR3 is built from 14 residues. Germline values: CDR1 LGHNA, CDR2 YNFKEQ. The trim removed 8 bases at V and 7 bases at J, leaving 5 bases unmatched. The CDR3 sequence is CASGTSGRGNEQFF. DNA for the CDR3: TGTGCCAGCGGTACTAGCGGGAGGGGGAATGAGCAGTTCTTC.

The V gene is TRBV28, the J gene TRBJ2-1; TRBD1 matches at 9 bases. V was pared by 8 bases and J by 9 bases, with 8 bases of the junction left unmatched. Per the germline V gene, CDR1 is MDHEN and CDR2 is SYDVKM. The CDR3 consists of 13 residues. The CDR3 DNA reads as TGTGCCAGCCAATACGACAGGGGGGGTGAGCAGTTCTTC. Translating it yields CASQYDRGGEQFF. Combining the CDR3 with reference TRBV28 and TRBJ2-1 gives the whole variable domain DVKVTQSSRYLVKRTGEKVFLECVQDMDHENMFWYRQDPGLGLRLIYFSYDVKMKEKGDIPEGYSVSREKKERFSLILESASTNQTSMYLCASQYDRGGEQFFGPGTRLTVL.

The rearrangement uses TRBV27 and TRBJ2-1; TRBD1 or TRBD2 may be the D gene (5 bases each). Germline V gives CDR1 MNHEY, CDR2 SMNVEV (reference sequence). Trimming removed 8 bases from V and 1 base from J, with 12 bases in between. The CDR3 is made up of 14 amino acids. The CDR3 DNA is TGTGCCAGCCGCGAGGGGTGGTCCTACAATGAGCAGTTCTTC. Translation: CASREGWSYNEQFF.

The chain uses TRBV2 and TRBJ1-1, with 7 bases identical to TRBD1. After removal of 1 base from V and 6 bases from J, the junction contained 5 bases not matched to a gene. The CDR3 is made up of 14 amino acids. The V gene's germline CDR1 is SNHLY and CDR2 FYNNEI. The CDR3 loop is CASSEGTGQSEAFF. CDR3 nucleotides: TGTGCCAGCAGTGAAGGTACGGGACAGTCTGAAGCTTTCTTT.

This sequence joins TRBV13 and TRBJ2-1, with 7 bases that match TRBD2. Germline V gene data show CDR1 as PRHDT and CDR2 as FYEKMQ (reference sequence). The CDR3 consists of 16 residues. Trimming took 2 bases from V and 7 from J; bases not matched to a gene: 11. The CDR3 protein is CASSLRRRGSSNEQFF. The CDR3 DNA reads as TGTGCCAGCAGCTTACGCCGGCGCGGGAGCAGTAATGAGCAGTTCTTC.

This chain links TRBV2 with TRBJ1-5; weak D call: TRBD1 (6 bases). Looked up from germline, CDR1 is SNHLY and CDR2 is FYNNEI. The germline V and J ends were trimmed by 5 bases and 1 base, with 15 bases remaining between them. The CDR3 runs 16 residues. The CDR3 DNA sequence: TGTGCCAGCAGTTCAGGGGCTCATGGGAGCAATCAGCCCCAGCATTTT. Its protein product is CASSSGAHGSNQPQHF.

The chain combines TRBV6-5 with TRBJ1-6; D unclear. The CDR3 sequence is 16 residues long. V lost 2 bases and J lost 1, with 9 bases in between. Germline V gene data show CDR1 as MNHEY and CDR2 as SVGAGI. CDR3 residues: CASSYNEGSYNSPLHF. Here the CDR3 DNA reads TGTGCCAGCAGTTACAACGAGGGTTCCTATAATTCACCCCTCCACTTT.

V and J are TRBV7-2 and TRBJ2-7; TRBD2 matches 10 bases. Germline CDR1 reads SGHTA; CDR2 reads FQGNSA. There are 18 residues in the CDR3. With V trimmed by 3 bases and J by 1 base, 12 bases remained unmatched. Here the CDR3 DNA reads TGTGCCAGCAGCTTCCGGGACAGAGGGACTAGCGCGTCCTACGAGCAGTACTTC. The encoded protein is CASSFRDRGTSASYEQYF.

This chain links TRBV15 with TRBJ1-5; D remains ambiguous. Germline CDR1 is LNHNV and CDR2 is YYDKDF (reference sequence). V was pared by 0 bases and J by 2 bases, with 17 bases between. The CDR3 sequence is 18 residues long. The CDR3 DNA reads as TGTGCCACCAGCAGAGATTTAGGGAGAAACGATGGCAATCAGCCCCAGCATTTT. Translated, it gives CATSRDLGRNDGNQPQHF.

V usage is TRBV4-1 and J usage is TRBJ2-1; D gene ambiguous. Germline V gene data show CDR1 as MGHRA and CDR2 as YSYEKL. The CDR3 has 19 residues. Trimming removed 0 bases at V and 0 bases at J, with 18 bases between. CDR3 residues: CASSQDRAPRLSSYNEQFF. Written as DNA, the CDR3 is TGCGCCAGCAGCCAAGATAGGGCCCCTCGTTTATCCTCCTACAATGAGCAGTTCTTC.

The V call is TRBV4-3, the J call TRBJ2-3; D is perhaps TRBD1 or TRBD2 (5 bases each). The germline CDR1 and CDR2 sequences are LGHNA and YSLEER. The CDR3 length is 15 residues. The germline V and J ends were trimmed by 1 base and 5 bases, with 13 bases remaining between them. CDR3 protein: CASSQAGYGGDTQYF. DNA of the CDR3: TGCGCCAGCAGCCAAGCTGGTTATGGGGGAGATACGCAGTATTTT.

The J gene is TRBJ2-7, the V gene TRBV10-3; no firm D call. CDR3 length: 14 amino acids. The germline V gene encodes CDR1 ENHRY and CDR2 SYGVKD. The V end was cut by 0 bases, the J end by 4 bases, with 10 bases between. The CDR3 here is CAISESGTKYEQYF. The CDR3 nucleotides are TGTGCCATCAGTGAGTCTGGTACAAAATACGAGCAGTACTTC.

The rearrangement joins TRBV5-1 to TRBJ2-1; 8 bases fit TRBD2. The germline gives CDR1 SGHRS, CDR2 YFSETQ. V was pared by 0 bases and J by 8 bases, with 4 bases of the junction left unmatched. This CDR3 region has 14 residues. As DNA, the CDR3 is TGCGCCAGCAGCTTGGGTCGCGGGAGGTATGAGCAGTTCTTC. It specifies CASSLGRGRYEQFF.

Here the CDR3 reads CASSLSAGAGEETQYF. The CDR3 DNA reads as TGTGCCAGCAGTTTATCAGCGGGGGCCGGAGAGGAGACCCAGTACTTC. V and J are TRBV27 and TRBJ2-5; 8 bases are a match to TRBD2. The CDR3 spans 16 residues. The V and J ends lost 0 bases and 5 bases, in that order; junction bases with no gene match: 8. CDR1 is MNHEY and CDR2 is SMNVEV in the germline V gene (reference sequence).

The chain combines TRBV9 with TRBJ1-1; D unresolved. Germline CDR1 is SGDLS and CDR2 is YYNGEE. The CDR3 length is 17 residues. Trimming stripped 4 bases from V and 6 bases from J, with 25 bases between. This CDR3 reads CASSSLGHPVMGAEAFF. CDR3 bases: TGTGCCAGCAGCTCCCTCGGCCACCCGGTGATGGGCGCTGAAGCTTTCTTT.

The V call is TRBV10-2, the J call TRBJ2-7, with D tentatively TRBD2 (5 bases). Germline-derived CDR1 and CDR2 are WSHSY and SAAADI. CDR3 length equals 16 residues. V was shortened by 3 bases and J by 0 bases, with 15 bases between the two germline ends. CDR3 sequence (DNA): TGCGCCAGCAGTGAAAGGTCAGCGGCTCGCTCCTACGAGCAGTACTTC. This gives the protein CASSERSAARSYEQYF.

The rearrangement joins TRBV28 to TRBJ2-7; TRBD1 is a possible D gene (5 bases). Germline V gene data show CDR1 as MDHEN and CDR2 as SYDVKM. V gave up 1 base and J gave up 2 bases, with 21 bases separating them. The CDR3 length is 18 residues. The CDR3 is CASSLSTRRRAVPYEQYF. Here the CDR3 DNA reads TGTGCCAGCAGTTTATCGACCCGGCGCAGGGCAGTTCCCTACGAGCAGTACTTC. The whole variable domain, filled in from reference TRBV28 and TRBJ2-7, reads DVKVTQSSRYLVKRTGEKVFLECVQDMDHENMFWYRQDPGLGLRLIYFSYDVKMKEKGDIPEGYSVSREKKERFSLILESASTNQTSMYLCASSLSTRRRAVPYEQYFGPGTRLTVT.

This clone has more than one count but fewer than ten. This chain joins TRBV5-6 and TRBJ2-1; D call uncertain. Trimming cost V 0 bases and J 5 bases, with 12 bases left between them. Germline-derived CDR1 and CDR2 are SGHDT and YYEEEE. The CDR3 is 15 amino acids. The CDR3 region is CASSLGVSSHNEQFF. The CDR3 nucleotides read TGTGCCAGCAGCTTGGGTGTATCTTCCCACAATGAGCAGTTCTTC.

The V and J genes are TRBV29-1 and TRBJ2-1; the D call may be TRBD1 or TRBD2 (5 bases each). The CDR3 is 11 residues long. V lost 4 bases and J 6 bases, leaving 7 bases between the germline ends. Germline CDR1 is SQVTM and CDR2 is ANQGSEA. Written as DNA, the CDR3 is TGCAGCGTTGGAGGGGCCAATGAGCAGTTCTTC. It yields the protein CSVGGANEQFF.

The chain recombines TRBV6-5 with TRBJ2-1; 8 bases are shared with TRBD2. Germline CDR1 reads MNHEY; CDR2 reads SVGAGI. The CDR3 spans 15 residues. J was trimmed by 2 bases and V by 5 bases; bases with no gene match: 5. The CDR3 nucleotides are TGTGCCAGCAGTCGCGGGAGGTACGCCTACAATGAGCAGTTCTTC. Amino acids: CASSRGRYAYNEQFF.